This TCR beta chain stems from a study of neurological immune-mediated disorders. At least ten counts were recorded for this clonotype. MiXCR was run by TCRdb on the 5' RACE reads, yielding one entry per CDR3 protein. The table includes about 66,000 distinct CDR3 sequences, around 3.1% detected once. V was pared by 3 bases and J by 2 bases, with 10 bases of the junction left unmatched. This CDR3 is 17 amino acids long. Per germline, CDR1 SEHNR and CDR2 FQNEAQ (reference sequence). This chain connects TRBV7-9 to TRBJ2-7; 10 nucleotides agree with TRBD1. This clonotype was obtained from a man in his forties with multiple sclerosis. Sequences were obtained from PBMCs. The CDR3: CASSFHLRDRGPYEQYF. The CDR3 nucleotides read TGTGCCAGCAGCTTCCACCTCCGGGACAGGGGTCCCTACGAGCAGTACTTC.